Presented here are 5 T cell receptor beta chains from one specimen sequenced in a study of blood T cell repertoires in COVID-19. Using immunoSEQ multiplex PCR, the repertoire was profiled, and TCRdb retains in-frame clones only, with some absent. The sample gives 93,000 or so clones, 80% to 90% of which show up once; 3.5% is in the top ten. Sequenced input: peripheral blood. Receptors were obtained from a human donor in a cohort sampled during active COVID-19.

Only a few counts were recorded for this clone. V and J are TRBV5-1 and TRBJ2-3; perhaps TRBD2 as D (6 bases). Germline V gene sequence: CDR1 SGHRS, CDR2 YFSETQ. Trimming shortened V by 2 bases and J by 4 bases, and 14 bases separated the two germline ends. This CDR3 comprises 15 residues. The CDR3 DNA sequence: TGCGCCAGCAGCTTCGCGGGACTGGGGGCAGATACGCAGTATTTT. As protein: CASSFAGLGADTQYF.

The chain joins TRBV5-1 to TRBJ2-7; 8 bases align to TRBD1. CDR3 length: 16 residues. V lost 2 bases, J lost 3 bases, and 10 bases stayed unmatched. Germline CDR1 and CDR2: SGHRS and YFSETQ. The CDR3 reads CASSFPGQGLNYEQYF. In nucleotides, the CDR3 is TGCGCCAGCAGCTTTCCAGGACAGGGATTAAACTACGAGCAGTACTTC.

The chain has TRBV3-1 (or the pseudogene TRBV3-2) and TRBJ2-2; 8 positions agree with TRBD1. The CDR3 sequence is 14 residues long. The V gene end was trimmed by 4 bases and the J gene end by 7 bases; junction bases not matched to a gene: 5. The V gene's germline CDR1 is LGHDT and CDR2 YNNKEL (reference sequence). The CDR3 is CASSRTGNYGELFF. CDR3 nucleotides: TGTGCCAGCAGCCGGACAGGGAATTACGGGGAGCTGTTTTTT.

The chain recombines TRBV15 with TRBJ1-4, with a tentative D call TRBD1 (6 bases). This CDR3 region has 14 residues. The germline V gene encodes CDR1 LNHNV and CDR2 YYDKDF (reference sequence). The V end lost 8 bases, the J end lost 8 bases, and 18 bases lay between the germline ends. The CDR3 DNA follows: TGTGCCACCCAGGGGCAGGGACATCAGGAAAAACTGTTTTTT. Protein product: CATQGQGHQEKLFF. The full variable domain, rest sourced from reference TRBV15 and TRBJ1-4, is DAMVIQNPRYQVTQFGKPVTLSCSQTLNHNVMYWYQQKSSQAPKLLFHYYDKDFNNEADTPDNFQSRRPNTSFCFLDIRSPGLGDTAMYLCATQGQGHQEKLFFGSGTQLSVL.

V usage is TRBV30 and J usage is TRBJ2-1; 8 bases match TRBD2. The CDR3 runs to 15 residues. V was pared by 7 bases and J by 3 bases, with 11 bases of the junction left unmatched. CDR1 is GTSNPN and CDR2 is SVGIG in the germline V gene (reference sequence). CDR3 DNA: TGTGCCTCCCGCAAGGGAAGCGGGGGCTACAATGAGCAGTTCTTC. Translated: CASRKGSGGYNEQFF.